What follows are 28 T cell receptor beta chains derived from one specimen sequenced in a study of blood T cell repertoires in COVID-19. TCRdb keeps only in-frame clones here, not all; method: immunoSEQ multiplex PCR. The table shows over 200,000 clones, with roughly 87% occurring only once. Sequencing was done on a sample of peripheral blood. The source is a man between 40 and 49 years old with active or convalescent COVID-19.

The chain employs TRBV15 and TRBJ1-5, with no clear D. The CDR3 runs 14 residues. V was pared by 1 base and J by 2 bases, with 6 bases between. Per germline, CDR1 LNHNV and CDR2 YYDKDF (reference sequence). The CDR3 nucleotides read TGTGCCACCAGCAGAGGGAGGGGCAATCAGCCCCAGCATTTT. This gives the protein CATSRGRGNQPQHF.

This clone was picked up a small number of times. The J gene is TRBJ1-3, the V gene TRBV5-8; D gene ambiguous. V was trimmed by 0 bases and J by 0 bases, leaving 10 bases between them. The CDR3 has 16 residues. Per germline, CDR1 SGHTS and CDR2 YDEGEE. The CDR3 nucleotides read TGTGCCAGCAGCTTGGGGCGCGGCCCCTCTGGAAACACCATATATTTT. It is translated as CASSLGRGPSGNTIYF.

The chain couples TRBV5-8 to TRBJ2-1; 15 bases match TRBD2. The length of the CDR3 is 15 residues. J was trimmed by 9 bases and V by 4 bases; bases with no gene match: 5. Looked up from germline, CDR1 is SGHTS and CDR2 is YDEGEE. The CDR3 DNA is TGTGCCAGCAGCCTCGGACTAGCGGGAGGGGGTGAGCAGTTCTTC. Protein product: CASSLGLAGGGEQFF.

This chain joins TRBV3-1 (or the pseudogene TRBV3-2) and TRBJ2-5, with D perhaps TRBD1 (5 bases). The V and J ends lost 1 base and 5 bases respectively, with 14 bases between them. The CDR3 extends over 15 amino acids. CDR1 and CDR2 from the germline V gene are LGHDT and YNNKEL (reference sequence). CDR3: CASSQGVAGKETQYF. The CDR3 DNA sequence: TGTGCCAGCAGCCAAGGGGTCGCAGGGAAGGAGACCCAGTACTTC.

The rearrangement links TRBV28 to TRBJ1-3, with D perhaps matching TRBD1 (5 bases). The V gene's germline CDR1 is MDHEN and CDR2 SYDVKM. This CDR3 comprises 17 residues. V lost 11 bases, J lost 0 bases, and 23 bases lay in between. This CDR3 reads CASHGAFALSSGNTIYF. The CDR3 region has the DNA TGTGCCTCCCATGGGGCGTTCGCATTATCCTCTGGAAACACCATATATTTT.

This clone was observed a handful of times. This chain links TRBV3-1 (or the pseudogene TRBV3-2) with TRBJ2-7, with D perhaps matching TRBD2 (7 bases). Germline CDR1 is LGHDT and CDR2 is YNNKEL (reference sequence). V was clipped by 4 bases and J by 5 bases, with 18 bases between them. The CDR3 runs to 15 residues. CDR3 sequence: CASSLASAGAHEQYF. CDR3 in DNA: TGTGCCAGCAGCCTTGCTAGCGCGGGGGCCCACGAGCAGTACTTC.

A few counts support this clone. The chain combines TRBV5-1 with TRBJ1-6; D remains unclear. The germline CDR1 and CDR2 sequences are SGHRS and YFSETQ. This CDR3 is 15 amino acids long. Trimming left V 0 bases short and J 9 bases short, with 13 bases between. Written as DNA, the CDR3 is TGCGCCAGCAGCTTGGATGGGGTTCGGGGTTCACCCCTCCACTTT. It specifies CASSLDGVRGSPLHF.

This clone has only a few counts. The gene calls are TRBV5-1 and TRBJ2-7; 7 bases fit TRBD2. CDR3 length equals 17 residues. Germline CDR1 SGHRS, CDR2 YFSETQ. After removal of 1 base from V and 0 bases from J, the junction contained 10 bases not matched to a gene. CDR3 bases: TGCGCCAGCAGCTTGAGGGCCTCAGCGGGGAGCTCCTACGAGCAGTACTTC. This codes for CASSLRASAGSSYEQYF.

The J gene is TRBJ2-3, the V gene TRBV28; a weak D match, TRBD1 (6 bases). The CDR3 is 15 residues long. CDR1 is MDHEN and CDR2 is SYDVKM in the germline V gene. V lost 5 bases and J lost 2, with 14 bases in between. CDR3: CASSPRWGPTDTQYF. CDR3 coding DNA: TGTGCCAGCAGTCCCCGGTGGGGGCCCACAGATACGCAGTATTTT.

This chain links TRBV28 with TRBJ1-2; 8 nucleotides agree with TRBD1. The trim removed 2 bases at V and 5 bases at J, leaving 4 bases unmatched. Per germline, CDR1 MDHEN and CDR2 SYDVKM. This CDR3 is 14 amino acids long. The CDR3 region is CASSLVTGAYGYTF. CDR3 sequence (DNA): TGTGCCAGCAGTTTAGTGACAGGGGCTTATGGCTACACCTTC.

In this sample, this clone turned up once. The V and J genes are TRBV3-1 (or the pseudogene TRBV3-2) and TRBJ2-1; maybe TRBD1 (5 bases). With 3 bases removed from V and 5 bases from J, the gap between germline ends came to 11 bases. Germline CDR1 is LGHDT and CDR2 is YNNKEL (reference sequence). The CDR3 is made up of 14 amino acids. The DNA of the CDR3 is TGTGCCAGCAGCCATCGGGCAGGGCACAATGAGCAGTTCTTC. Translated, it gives CASSHRAGHNEQFF.

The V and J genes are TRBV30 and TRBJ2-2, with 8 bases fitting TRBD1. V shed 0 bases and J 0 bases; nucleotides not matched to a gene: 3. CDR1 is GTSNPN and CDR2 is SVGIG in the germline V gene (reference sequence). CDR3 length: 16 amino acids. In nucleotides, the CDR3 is TGTGCCTGGAGTGTTCTGGACAGGGCGAACACCGGGGAGCTGTTTTTT. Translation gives CAWSVLDRANTGELFF.

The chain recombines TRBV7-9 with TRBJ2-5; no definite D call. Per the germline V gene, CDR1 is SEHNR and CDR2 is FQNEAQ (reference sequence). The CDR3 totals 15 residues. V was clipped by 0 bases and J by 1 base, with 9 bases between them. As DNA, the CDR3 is TGTGCCAGCAGCTTAGCCACGGTACCCCAAGAGACCCAGTACTTC. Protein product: CASSLATVPQETQYF.

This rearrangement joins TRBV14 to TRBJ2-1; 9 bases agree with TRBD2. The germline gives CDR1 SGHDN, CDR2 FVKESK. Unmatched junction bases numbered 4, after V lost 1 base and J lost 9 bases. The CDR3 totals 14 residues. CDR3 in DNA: TGTGCCAGCAGCCAAGTGCGGGGGGGTACTGAGCAGTTCTTC. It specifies CASSQVRGGTEQFF.

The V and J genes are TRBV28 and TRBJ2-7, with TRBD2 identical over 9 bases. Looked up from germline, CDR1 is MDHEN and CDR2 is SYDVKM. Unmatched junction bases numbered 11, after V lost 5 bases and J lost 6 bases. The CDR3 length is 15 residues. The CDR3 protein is CASSHGTSSGIEQYF. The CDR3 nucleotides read TGTGCCAGCAGTCATGGGACTAGCTCAGGGATCGAGCAGTACTTC.

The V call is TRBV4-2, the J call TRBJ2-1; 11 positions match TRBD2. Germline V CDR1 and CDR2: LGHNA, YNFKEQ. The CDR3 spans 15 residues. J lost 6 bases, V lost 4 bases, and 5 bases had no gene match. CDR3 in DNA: TGTGCCAGCAGCCGTAGCGGGGGGGTGAGCAATGAGCAGTTCTTC. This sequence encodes CASSRSGGVSNEQFF.

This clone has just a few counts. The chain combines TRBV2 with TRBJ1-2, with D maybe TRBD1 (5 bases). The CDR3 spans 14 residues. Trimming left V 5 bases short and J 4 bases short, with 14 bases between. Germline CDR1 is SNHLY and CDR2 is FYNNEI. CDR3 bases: TGTGCCAGCAGTCTCGGGGGGAGCCGCTATGGCTACACCTTC. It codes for CASSLGGSRYGYTF.

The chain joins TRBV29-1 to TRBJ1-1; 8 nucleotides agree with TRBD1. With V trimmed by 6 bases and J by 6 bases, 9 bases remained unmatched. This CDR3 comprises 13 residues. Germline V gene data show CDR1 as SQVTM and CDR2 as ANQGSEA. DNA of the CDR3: TGCAGCGTCCTGACAGGGGTTGGGGCTGAAGCTTTCTTT. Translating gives CSVLTGVGAEAFF.

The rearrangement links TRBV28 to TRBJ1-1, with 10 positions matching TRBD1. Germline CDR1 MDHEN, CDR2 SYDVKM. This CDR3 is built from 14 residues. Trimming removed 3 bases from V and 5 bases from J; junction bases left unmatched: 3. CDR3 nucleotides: TGTGCCAGCAGTTTGACAGGGGGCGAAACTGAAGCTTTCTTT. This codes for CASSLTGGETEAFF.

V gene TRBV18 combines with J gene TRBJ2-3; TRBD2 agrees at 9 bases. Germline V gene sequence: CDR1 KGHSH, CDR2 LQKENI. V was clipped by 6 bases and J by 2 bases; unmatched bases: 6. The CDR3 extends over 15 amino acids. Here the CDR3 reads CASSSLAGTTDTQYF. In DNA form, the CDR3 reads TGTGCCAGCTCGTCCCTAGCGGGGACCACAGATACGCAGTATTTT.

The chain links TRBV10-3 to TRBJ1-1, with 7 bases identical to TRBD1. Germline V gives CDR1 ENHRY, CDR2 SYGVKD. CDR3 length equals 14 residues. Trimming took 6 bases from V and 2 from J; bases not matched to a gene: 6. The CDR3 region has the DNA TGTGCCATCAGCCGACAGGGCGTAAACACTGAAGCTTTCTTT. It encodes CAISRQGVNTEAFF.

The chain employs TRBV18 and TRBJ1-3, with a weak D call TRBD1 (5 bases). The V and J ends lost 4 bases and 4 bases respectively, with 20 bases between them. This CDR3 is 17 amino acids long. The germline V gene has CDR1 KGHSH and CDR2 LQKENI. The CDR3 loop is CASSLRDLERVGNTIYF. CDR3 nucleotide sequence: TGTGCCAGCTCACTGCGGGACCTCGAAAGAGTCGGAAACACCATATATTTT.

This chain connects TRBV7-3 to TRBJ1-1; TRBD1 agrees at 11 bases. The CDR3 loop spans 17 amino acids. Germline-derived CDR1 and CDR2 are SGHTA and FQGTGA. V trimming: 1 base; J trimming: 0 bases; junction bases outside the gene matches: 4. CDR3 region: CASSLSGTGGMNTEAFF. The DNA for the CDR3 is TGTGCCAGCAGCTTAAGTGGGACAGGGGGGATGAACACTGAAGCTTTCTTT. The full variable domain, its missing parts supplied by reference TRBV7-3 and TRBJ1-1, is GAGVSQTPSNKVTEKGKYVELRCDPISGHTALYWYRQSLGQGPEFLIYFQGTGAADDSGLPNDRFFAVRPEGSVSTLKIQRTERGDSAVYLCASSLSGTGGMNTEAFFGQGTRLTVV.

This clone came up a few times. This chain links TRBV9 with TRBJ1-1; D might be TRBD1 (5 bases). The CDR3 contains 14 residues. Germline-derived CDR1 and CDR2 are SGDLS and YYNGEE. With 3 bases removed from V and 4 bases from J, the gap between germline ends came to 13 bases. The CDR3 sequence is CASSGGPGGTEAFF. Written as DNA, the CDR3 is TGTGCCAGCAGCGGTGGCCCGGGGGGCACTGAAGCTTTCTTT.

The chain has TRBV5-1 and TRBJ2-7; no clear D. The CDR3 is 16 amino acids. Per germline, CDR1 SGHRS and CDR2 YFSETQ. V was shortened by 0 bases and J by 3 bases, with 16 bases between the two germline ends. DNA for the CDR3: TGCGCCAGCAGCTTGGATACACCCCCACCCCTCTACGAGCAGTACTTC. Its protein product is CASSLDTPPPLYEQYF.

CDR3 in DNA: TGTGCCAGCAGCTTGACAGGGGGCACCGGGGAGCTGTTTTTT. Amino acids: CASSLTGGTGELFF. This chain links TRBV7-2 with TRBJ2-2; 9 nucleotides line up with TRBD1. The CDR3 loop spans 14 amino acids. V lost 3 bases, J lost 4 bases, and 0 bases stayed unmatched. The germline gives CDR1 SGHTA, CDR2 FQGNSA.

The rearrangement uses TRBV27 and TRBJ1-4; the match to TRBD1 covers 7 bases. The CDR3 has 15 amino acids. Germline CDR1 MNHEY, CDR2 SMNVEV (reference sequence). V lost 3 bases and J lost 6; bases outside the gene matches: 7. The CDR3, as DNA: TGTGCCAGCAGTTTTTTGGGGCAGGGGGATGAAAAACTGTTTTTT. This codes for CASSFLGQGDEKLFF.

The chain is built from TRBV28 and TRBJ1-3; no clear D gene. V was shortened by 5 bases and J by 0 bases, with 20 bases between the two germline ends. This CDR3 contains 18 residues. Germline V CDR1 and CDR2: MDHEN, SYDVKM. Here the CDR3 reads CASSEQGRLTSSGNTIYF. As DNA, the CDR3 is TGTGCCAGCAGTGAACAAGGACGGCTAACTAGCTCTGGAAACACCATATATTTT.